A selection of T cell receptor beta chains follows, all from one sample in a study of T-cell reconstitution after alpha-beta-depleted transplantation in children. TCRdb reanalysed the PCR reads using MiXCR and keeps one entry per CDR3 protein. The table has about 100,000 distinct CDR3 sequences, around 6.4% seen once. Sequencing used PBMCs, mostly from graft donor cells, obtained 360 days after TCRalphabeta/CD19-depleted stem cell transplant. The receptors were sampled from a male patient aged 2-15 years who had a stem cell transplant for acute lymphoblastic leukemia, so the T cells may come from the graft donor. Each CDR3 is given with its conserved first and last residue. The order of the fields is V gene, D gene, J gene, clone size, CDR3 DNA, CDR3 protein. D genes are given only for firm matches. Clone size is shown for a subset of rows, as once, few, many or a class of expanded clone.

>TRBV4-3|.|TRBJ2-5|many
TGCGCCAGCAGCCAAGATCTCCCTAGCGAGATTATCCAAGAGACCCAGTACTTC
CASSQDLPSEIIQETQYF
>TRBV28|.|TRBJ2-7|.
TGTGCCAGCACTCCCGGTGCATACGAGCAGTACTTC
CASTPGAYEQYF
>TRBV7-2|.|TRBJ1-4|many
TGTGCCAGCAGCTTAGCCAGGCTAACAACAACTAATGAAAAACTGTTTTTT
CASSLARLTTTNEKLFF
>TRBV6-2/TRBV6-3|TRBD2|TRBJ2-5|.
TGTGCCACCACCCGAGGCAGAGAGTCGGTCAGCGGGGGAACCCAAGAGACCCAGTACTTC
CATTRGRESVSGGTQETQYF
>TRBV28|.|TRBJ2-7|many
TGTGCCAGCAGAGGGGACTCCTACGAGCAGTACTTC
CASRGDSYEQYF
>TRBV6-5|.|TRBJ2-5|many
TGTGCCAGCAGTTACTCTGGCAGGGGAGTAGGGGAGACCCAGTACTTC
CASSYSGRGVGETQYF
>TRBV12-3/TRBV12-4|.|TRBJ2-7|many
TGTGCCAGCAGTGTAAACTACGAGCAGTACTTC
CASSVNYEQYF
>TRBV9|TRBD2|TRBJ2-7|.
TGTGCCAGCAGCGTAGGAGTTTGGGAGGCCCGGACTAGCGGGAGGGACGAGCAGTACTTC
CASSVGVWEARTSGRDEQYF
>TRBV6-5|.|TRBJ2-7|.
TGTGCCAGCAGTTACAGGGGGTTCTACGAGCAGTACTTC
CASSYRGFYEQYF
>TRBV11-2|.|TRBJ1-2|many
TGTGCCAGCAGCTTAGGTCGGGGGCAATACGACGGCTACACCTTC
CASSLGRGQYDGYTF
>TRBV27|.|TRBJ2-1|.
TGTGCCAGCAGCCTATGGGGGGACCCCCTCACCAATGAGCAGTTCTTC
CASSLWGDPLTNEQFF
>TRBV27|.|TRBJ2-5|many
TGTGCCAGCAGTTTTGAGGGCCTCTACCAAGAGACCCAGTACTTC
CASSFEGLYQETQYF
>TRBV7-9|TRBD2|TRBJ2-7|few
TGTGCCAGCAGCAAAGGGACTAGAGACGAGCAGTACTTC
CASSKGTRDEQYF
>TRBV29-1|TRBD1|TRBJ2-5|many
TGCAGCGTCGGGACAGGACGCGGGACCCAGTACTTC
CSVGTGRGTQYF
>TRBV9|.|TRBJ1-5|many
TGTGCCAGCAGCGTAGGGTCAGAGATTAGCAATCAGCCCCAGCATTTT
CASSVGSEISNQPQHF
>TRBV15|TRBD2|TRBJ2-3|many
TGTGCCACCAGCAGCCCGGGACTAGCGGGAGCCGATACGCAGTATTTT
CATSSPGLAGADTQYF
>TRBV28|.|TRBJ2-7|.
TGTGCCAGCAGCCCACGGTCTGACGAGCAGTACTTC
CASSPRSDEQYF
>TRBV7-9|.|TRBJ2-1|many
TGTGCCAGCAGCTTTATTCCATACAATGAGCAGTTCTTC
CASSFIPYNEQFF
>TRBV11-3|.|TRBJ2-5|few
TGTGCCAGCAGCTTATCGGGACGGGTCTCGGGAGAGACCCAGTACTTC
CASSLSGRVSGETQYF
>TRBV7-9|.|TRBJ2-7|.
TGTGCCAGCAGCTGGGGAGCGGGTCCTACCTACGAGCAGTACTTC
CASSWGAGPTYEQYF
>TRBV4-1|TRBD1|TRBJ2-7|.
TGCGCCAGCAGCCACCCGGGACAGGGGACGACCTACGAGCAGAACTTC
CASSHPGQGTTYEQNF
>TRBV2|.|TRBJ1-6|many
TGTGCCAGCAGTCAAAAACAGGAGAATAATTCACCCCTCCACTTT
CASSQKQENNSPLHF
>TRBV28|TRBD1|TRBJ2-7|.
TGTGCCAGCAGCCGACAGGGGGTAGGGGAGCAGTACTTC
CASSRQGVGEQYF
>TRBV9|.|TRBJ2-5|.
TGTGCCAGCAGCCTGGGGGGCTACAGGGAGACCCAGTACTTC
CASSLGGYRETQYF
>TRBV12-3/TRBV12-4|TRBD2|TRBJ2-3|many
TGTGCCAGCAGTACGGGAGGGCTCACAGATACGCAGTATTTT
CASSTGGLTDTQYF
>TRBV28|.|TRBJ2-3|few
TGTGCCAGCAGTTTACGGTCGGGGGCCCCCGATACGCAGTATTTT
CASSLRSGAPDTQYF
>TRBV4-3|.|TRBJ1-4|many
TGCGCCAGCAGCCAAGAATTACAGGCCAAATTTGAAAAACTGTTTTTT
CASSQELQAKFEKLFF
>TRBV5-1|.|TRBJ1-6|many
TGCGCCAGCAGGACAGTAAATTCACCCCTCCACTTT
CASRTVNSPLHF
>TRBV7-3|.|TRBJ2-1|many
TGTGCCAGCAGCTTGCGGATAGGTTCTAGTAATGAGCAGTTCTTC
CASSLRIGSSNEQFF
>TRBV28|.|TRBJ1-5|many
TGTGCCAGCAGTGCTCCGGAACGGCAACAGGGATTCGAGAATCAGCCCCAGCATTTT
CASSAPERQQGFENQPQHF
>TRBV7-9|.|TRBJ2-3|.
TGTGCCAGCAGCTTAGAGGGGTCAGTTAGCACAGATACGCAGTATTTT
CASSLEGSVSTDTQYF
>TRBV7-6|.|TRBJ2-7|few
TGTGCCAGCAGCTTAGGAGGGGTCGGCTCCTACGAGCAGTACTTC
CASSLGGVGSYEQYF
>TRBV12-3/TRBV12-4|.|TRBJ2-3|many
TGTGCCAGCAGCCCCCGACTTTTACCTTCCACAGATACGCAGTATTTT
CASSPRLLPSTDTQYF
>TRBV9|TRBD1|TRBJ2-1|few
TGTGCCAGCAGCACTGACGCCCGGGACAGGGATGAGCAGTTCTTC
CASSTDARDRDEQFF
>TRBV27|.|TRBJ1-6|many
TGTGCCAGCAGTTTATCGACAAATTCACCCCTCCACTTT
CASSLSTNSPLHF
>TRBV29-1|.|TRBJ2-7|many
TGCAGCGTTGAAGGGACAGTAAACGAGCAGTACTTC
CSVEGTVNEQYF
>TRBV12-5|.|TRBJ1-2|.
TGTGCTAGTGGTTTGGGGAGGGTGAATTATGGCTACACCTTC
CASGLGRVNYGYTF
>TRBV7-3|.|TRBJ2-1|many
TGTGCCAGCAGCTTAGCACGGGACTGTAACAATGAGCAGTTCTTC
CASSLARDCNNEQFF